This T cell receptor (beta chain) was obtained from a study of identifying expanded T cells in peripheral blood. Overall study results and limits: Differentially abundant clones: 1 to 1.5 between replicates, about 17 at approximately 14 days, around 19 at four. Variance in clone template counts between approximately 2-week samples significantly increased with total template count across all healthy donors.

The CDR3 length is 12 residues. V lost 11 bases and J lost 3; bases outside the gene matches: 6. Germline V lookup: CDR1 SNHLY, CDR2 FYNNEI. As for this clone: As yet, its antigen is unknown.

Healthy donors had no documented immune events, such as infections, while sampled. Sequencing used immunoSEQ multiplex PCR; TCRdb keeps in-frame clones, though not all of them. The sample lists tens of thousands of clones, over 80% seen once, with about 20% in the top ten. V is TRBV2 and J is TRBJ2-5, with 7 bases matching TRBD1. The source of this sequence is a person between 18 and 75 years old in good health. The sequencing input was blood. CDR3 coding DNA: TGTGCCGGACAGGCTGGGGAAGAGACCCAGTACTTC. Its translation is CAGQAGEETQYF.